This T cell receptor (beta chain) was captured by sequencing in a study of CD8+CD57+ T cells in acquired aplastic anemia. On the study more broadly: Isolated CD4+ and CD8+ cells, once sorted, yielded DNA averaging around 3.1 ug.

The use of genomic DNA as template underpinned the TCR beta VDJ and CDR3 profiling. TCRdb ran MiXCR on the reads and lists one entry per CDR3 protein. The sample shows approximately 380,000 distinct CDR3 sequences, around 68% of them seen only once. Whole-study findings and limits: Patients and controls turned out to have around 29 CD8+ CDR3 sequences in common. Patients and controls were not found to differ significantly in CD8+ Simpson's diversity.

Concerning this clonotype: What it binds is not known.

CDR3 length: 18 residues. V lost 5 bases and J lost 7; bases outside the gene matches: 19. Germline lookup yields CDR1 SGHVS and CDR2 FQNEAQ. What was sequenced was sorted CD4+, CD8+, or CD8+CD57+ T cells (not recorded which) from PBMCs. The rearrangement links TRBV7-8 to TRBJ2-2; 7 bases match TRBD1. The receptor was isolated from a human donor in good health, serving as a control. The CDR3 sequence: CASSQEVGTAITLGELFF. The DNA of the CDR3 is TGTGCCAGCAGCCAAGAAGTAGGGACAGCCATCACCCTCGGGGAGCTGTTTTTT.